Listed here are 17 T cell receptor beta chains from one sample, sequenced in a study of shared clonotypes between healthy human individuals. Positive CCR7 selection of CD45RO-negative cells yielded the naive CD8 cells, and terminally differentiated effector memory CD45RA+ cells were excluded. Repertoires were generated with immunoSEQ multiplex PCR, while TCRdb's copy carries only in-frame clones and drops some. This table holds some 2 million clones, over 85% found once. Sequenced material: naive CD8+ T cells sorted from blood. The receptors were gathered from a man in his late teens or twenties in good health.

The CDR3 spells CASSLPDREWETQYF. Here the CDR3 DNA reads TGTGCCAGCAGCTTACCTGACAGGGAATGGGAGACCCAGTACTTC. The chain carries TRBV7-9 and TRBJ2-5; 7 positions match TRBD1. V lost 2 bases and J lost 5; bases outside the gene matches: 8. Germline V CDR1 and CDR2: SEHNR, FQNEAQ (reference sequence). This CDR3 spans 15 amino acids.

Regarding this clone: The junction departs from the called germline gene at one end, perhaps through a read error. This chain connects TRBV5-4 to TRBJ1-1, with 10 positions matching TRBD1. Germline lookup yields CDR1 SGHNT and CDR2 YYREEE (reference sequence). CDR3 length equals 13 residues. CDR3 amino acids: CASSLAPGQGIIF. The CDR3, as DNA: TGTGCCAGCAGCTTGGCCCCGGGACAGGGGATCATCTTT.

V gene TRBV4-3 combines with J gene TRBJ2-1; 8 bases map to TRBD1. Germline values: CDR1 LGHNA, CDR2 YSLEER. This CDR3 has 16 amino acids. V was clipped by 0 bases and J by 4 bases; unmatched bases: 5. This chain's CDR3 is CASSQDLQGAYNEQFF. The CDR3 bases are TGCGCCAGCAGCCAAGATCTGCAGGGGGCTTACAATGAGCAGTTCTTC.

The genes are TRBV11-2 and TRBJ2-7, with 7 bases identical to TRBD1. The CDR3 extends over 14 amino acids. Germline V lookup: CDR1 SGHAT, CDR2 FQNNGV. The trim removed 3 bases at V and 2 bases at J, leaving 4 bases unmatched. CDR3: CASSFPDRAYEQYF. For the CDR3, the DNA is TGTGCCAGCAGCTTTCCTGACAGGGCCTACGAGCAGTACTTC.

V and J are TRBV7-2 and TRBJ2-5, with a tentative D call TRBD1 (6 bases). The CDR3 spans 14 residues. Germline CDR1 SGHTA, CDR2 FQGNSA. V was cut by 4 bases and J by 7 bases, with 16 bases left in between. CDR3 bases: TGTGCCAGCAGCTCAAAACTCCAAGGGGGGACCCAGTACTTC. Translation: CASSSKLQGGTQYF.

The chain uses TRBV5-6 and TRBJ2-1; TRBD2 might be the D (6 bases). CDR1 is SGHDT, CDR2 YYEEEE, per germline. Trimming took 0 bases from V and 10 from J, leaving 8 bases between them. The CDR3 contains 12 residues. The CDR3 loop is CASSLGTTEQFF. In nucleotides, the CDR3 is TGTGCCAGCAGCTTGGGGACTACCGAGCAGTTCTTC.

A single count supports this clone. J is TRBJ1-3 and V is TRBV7-8; 8 nucleotides line up with TRBD1. Germline CDR1 is SGHVS and CDR2 is FQNEAQ. The CDR3 extends over 17 amino acids. The V segment lost 1 base and the J segment 0 bases; nucleotides outside the gene matches: 5. This CDR3 is CASSLVGTGRSGNTIYF. Here the CDR3 DNA reads TGTGCCAGCAGCTTAGTCGGGACAGGCCGCTCTGGAAACACCATATATTTT. The variable domain in full, with the rest retrieved from reference TRBV7-8 and TRBJ1-3, is GAGVSQSPRYKVAKRGQDVALRCDPISGHVSLFWYQQALGQGPEFLTYFQNEAQLDKSGLPSDRFFAERPEGSVSTLKIQRTQQEDSAVYLCASSLVGTGRSGNTIYFGEGSWLTVV.

V gene TRBV10-3 combines with J gene TRBJ2-7; D remains ambiguous. Trimming removed 0 bases from V and 0 bases from J, with 12 bases in between. CDR3 length: 16 amino acids. CDR1 and CDR2 from the germline V gene are ENHRY and SYGVKD. CDR3 coding DNA: TGTGCCATCAGTGAGTCGGAGCAGGCTTACTCCTACGAGCAGTACTTC. Translating gives CAISESEQAYSYEQYF.

V usage is TRBV27 and J usage is TRBJ1-5; weak D call: TRBD1 (6 bases). The germline CDR1 and CDR2 sequences are MNHEY and SMNVEV (reference sequence). Trimming stripped 3 bases from V and 7 bases from J, with 10 bases between. The CDR3 is 13 residues long. The DNA of the CDR3 is TGTGCCAGCAGTTTGACAGGTTCGCAGCCCCAGCATTTT. Amino acids: CASSLTGSQPQHF.

This clone showed up just once. The chain links TRBV4-3 to TRBJ2-2, with D perhaps matching TRBD2 (6 bases). V shed 0 bases and J shed 1 base, with 12 bases lying between them. The germline V gene has CDR1 LGHNA and CDR2 YSLEER. The CDR3 is 17 amino acids. The CDR3 loop is CASSQDPASVNTGELFF. The DNA of the CDR3 is TGCGCCAGCAGCCAAGATCCGGCTAGCGTGAACACCGGGGAGCTGTTTTTT.

CDR3 protein: CASSQVGWNTGELFF. The CDR3 region has the DNA TGCGCCAGCAGCCAAGTGGGTTGGAACACCGGGGAGCTGTTTTTT. The chain has TRBV4-1 and TRBJ2-2; D unclear. This CDR3 is built from 15 residues. Germline V gene lookup returns CDR1 MGHRA and CDR2 YSYEKL. V gave up 1 base and J gave up 1 base, with 7 bases separating them.

This chain connects TRBV19 to TRBJ2-2; TRBD2 matches at 8 bases. CDR1 is LNHDA and CDR2 is SQIVND in the germline V gene (reference sequence). The CDR3 runs 15 residues. The trim removed 3 bases at V and 1 base at J, leaving 1 base unmatched. CDR3 residues: CASSISGGNTGELFF. The CDR3 coding sequence is TGTGCCAGTAGTATCAGCGGGGGGAACACCGGGGAGCTGTTTTTT.

This clone was recorded once. The chain combines TRBV6-5 with TRBJ2-5; D is undetermined. CDR3 length equals 13 residues. The germline gives CDR1 MNHEY, CDR2 SVGAGI. The V gene lost 2 bases and the J gene lost 5 bases, with 9 bases spanning the gap. Written as DNA, the CDR3 is TGTGCCAGCAGTTACACGACCGGGGAGACCCAGTACTTC. It is translated as CASSYTTGETQYF.

This rearrangement joins TRBV4-1 to TRBJ2-1; the D is unclear. CDR3 size: 14 residues. The V end lost 1 base, the J end lost 6 bases, and 10 bases lay between the germline ends. The germline V gene encodes CDR1 MGHRA and CDR2 YSYEKL. This CDR3 reads CASSQAPRSNEQFF. The DNA for the CDR3 is TGCGCCAGCAGCCAAGCCCCAAGGAGCAATGAGCAGTTCTTC.

The rearrangement joins TRBV4-1 to TRBJ1-2, with 8 positions matching TRBD1. V shed 1 base, J shed 2 bases, and the junction held 6 bases outside the gene matches. The CDR3 has 16 amino acids. CDR1 MGHRA and CDR2 YSYEKL come from the germline V gene. The CDR3 here is CASSQARGQGNYGYTF. The CDR3 nucleotides are TGCGCCAGCAGCCAAGCCCGAGGACAGGGCAACTATGGCTACACCTTC.

The chain uses TRBV2 and TRBJ1-1; no reliable D call. Germline V gene sequence: CDR1 SNHLY, CDR2 FYNNEI. V was cut by 0 bases and J by 5 bases, with 1 base left in between. This CDR3 spans 11 amino acids. The CDR3 DNA follows: TGTGCCAGCAGTGAAGCGACTGAAGCTTTCTTT. Its protein is CASSEATEAFF.

Comment on this clone: Other DNA sequences within the sample encode an identical CDR3. The chain employs TRBV5-1 and TRBJ2-7, with TRBD2 as a possible D gene (6 bases). Germline lookup yields CDR1 SGHRS and CDR2 YFSETQ. Trimming stripped 7 bases from V and 3 bases from J, with 14 bases between. This CDR3 has 13 residues. The CDR3 coding sequence is TGCGCCAGCTCGGAGGGACCAAGCTACGAGCAGTACTTC. Its protein product is CASSEGPSYEQYF.